The source of this T cell receptor (beta chain) is a study of response to subunit inactivated influenza vaccine. In regard to this clonotype: Antigen: not known.

MiXCR, applied by TCRdb to the RT-PCR reads, yields one record per CDR3 protein. Here the sample spans about 480,000 distinct CDR3 sequences, about an eighth being singletons. Study conclusions and caveats: With each seasonal influenza vaccination, the authors suggested, few new T cells are recruited.

Material: PBMCs from blood, obtained 45 days after vaccination. This receptor was taken from a man aged 50 or older who received an inactivated influenza vaccine.

The CDR3 DNA reads as TGTGCCAGCACCCAACAGGGGAGCAGGGAAAAACTGTTTTTT. Encoded protein: CASTQQGSREKLFF. The chain couples TRBV12-3 or TRBV12-4 to TRBJ1-4; 7 positions agree with TRBD1. With V trimmed by 7 bases and J by 8 bases, 10 bases remained unmatched. This CDR3 has 14 residues.